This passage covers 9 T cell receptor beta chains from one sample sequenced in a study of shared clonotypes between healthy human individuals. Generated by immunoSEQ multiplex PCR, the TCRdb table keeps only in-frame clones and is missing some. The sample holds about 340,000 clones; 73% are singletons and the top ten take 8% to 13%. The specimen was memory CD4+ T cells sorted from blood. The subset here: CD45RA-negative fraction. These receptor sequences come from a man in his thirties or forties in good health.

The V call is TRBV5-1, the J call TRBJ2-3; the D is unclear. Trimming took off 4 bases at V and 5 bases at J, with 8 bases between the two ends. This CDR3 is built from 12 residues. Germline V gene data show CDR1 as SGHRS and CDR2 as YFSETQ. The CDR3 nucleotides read TGCGCCAGCAGCCTATCTTTAGATACGCAGTATTTT. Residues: CASSLSLDTQYF.

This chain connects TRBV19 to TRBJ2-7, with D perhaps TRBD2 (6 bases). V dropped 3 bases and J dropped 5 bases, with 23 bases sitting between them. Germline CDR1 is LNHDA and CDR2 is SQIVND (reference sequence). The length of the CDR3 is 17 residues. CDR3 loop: CASSIGKQAGRLNEQYF. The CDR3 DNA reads TGTGCCAGTAGTATCGGGAAACAGGCGGGGCGTCTCAACGAGCAGTACTTC. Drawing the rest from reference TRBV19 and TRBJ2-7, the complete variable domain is DGGITQSPKYLFRKEGQNVTLSCEQNLNHDAMYWYRQDPGQGLRLIYYSQIVNDFQKGDIAEGYSVSREKKESFPLTVTSAQKNPTAFYLCASSIGKQAGRLNEQYFGPGTRLTVT.

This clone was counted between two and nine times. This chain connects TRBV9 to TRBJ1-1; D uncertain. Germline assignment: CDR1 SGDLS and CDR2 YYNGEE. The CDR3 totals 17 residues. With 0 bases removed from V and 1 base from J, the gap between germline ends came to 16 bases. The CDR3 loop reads CASSVGGRGRGNTEAFF. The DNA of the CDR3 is TGTGCCAGCAGCGTAGGAGGACGAGGGCGGGGGAACACTGAAGCTTTCTTT.

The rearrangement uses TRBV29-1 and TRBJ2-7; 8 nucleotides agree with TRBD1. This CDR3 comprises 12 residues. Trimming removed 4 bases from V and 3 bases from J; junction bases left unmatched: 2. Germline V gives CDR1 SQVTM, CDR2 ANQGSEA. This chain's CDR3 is CSVVDRDYEQYF. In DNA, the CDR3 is TGCAGCGTTGTGGACAGGGACTACGAGCAGTACTTC.

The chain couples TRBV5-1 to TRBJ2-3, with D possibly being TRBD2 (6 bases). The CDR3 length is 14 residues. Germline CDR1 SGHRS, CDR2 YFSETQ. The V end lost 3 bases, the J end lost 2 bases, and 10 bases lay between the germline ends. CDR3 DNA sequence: TGCGCCAGCAGCTACGGGACTTACACAGATACGCAGTATTTT. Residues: CASSYGTYTDTQYF.

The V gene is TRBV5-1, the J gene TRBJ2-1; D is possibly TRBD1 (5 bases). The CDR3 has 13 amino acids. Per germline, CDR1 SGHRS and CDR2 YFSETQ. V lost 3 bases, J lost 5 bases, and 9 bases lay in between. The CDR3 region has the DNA TGCGCCAGCAGCTCCAGGGATGACAATGAGCAGTTCTTC. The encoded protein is CASSSRDDNEQFF.

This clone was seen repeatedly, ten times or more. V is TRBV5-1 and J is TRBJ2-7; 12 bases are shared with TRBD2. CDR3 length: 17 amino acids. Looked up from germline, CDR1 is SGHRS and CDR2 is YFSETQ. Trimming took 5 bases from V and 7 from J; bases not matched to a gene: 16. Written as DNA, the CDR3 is TGCGCCAGCAGTTTCCACGGACTAGCGGGGTCCCGCGGGGAGCAGTACTTC. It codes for CASSFHGLAGSRGEQYF.

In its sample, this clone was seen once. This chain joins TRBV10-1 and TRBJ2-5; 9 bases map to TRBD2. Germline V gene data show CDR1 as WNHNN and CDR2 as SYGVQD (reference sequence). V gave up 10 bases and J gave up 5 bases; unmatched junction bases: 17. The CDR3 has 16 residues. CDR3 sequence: CATSRGSGSISETQYF. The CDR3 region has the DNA TGCGCCACCTCCCGGGGTAGCGGGAGTATTAGTGAGACCCAGTACTTC.

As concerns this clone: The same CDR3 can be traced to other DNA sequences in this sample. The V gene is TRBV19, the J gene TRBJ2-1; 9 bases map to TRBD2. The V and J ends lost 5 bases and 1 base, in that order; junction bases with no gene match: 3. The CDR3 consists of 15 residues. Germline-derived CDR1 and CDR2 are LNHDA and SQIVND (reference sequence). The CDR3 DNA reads TGTGCCAGTAGTCGAGCGGGAGGTTCCTACAATGAGCAGTTCTTC. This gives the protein CASSRAGGSYNEQFF.